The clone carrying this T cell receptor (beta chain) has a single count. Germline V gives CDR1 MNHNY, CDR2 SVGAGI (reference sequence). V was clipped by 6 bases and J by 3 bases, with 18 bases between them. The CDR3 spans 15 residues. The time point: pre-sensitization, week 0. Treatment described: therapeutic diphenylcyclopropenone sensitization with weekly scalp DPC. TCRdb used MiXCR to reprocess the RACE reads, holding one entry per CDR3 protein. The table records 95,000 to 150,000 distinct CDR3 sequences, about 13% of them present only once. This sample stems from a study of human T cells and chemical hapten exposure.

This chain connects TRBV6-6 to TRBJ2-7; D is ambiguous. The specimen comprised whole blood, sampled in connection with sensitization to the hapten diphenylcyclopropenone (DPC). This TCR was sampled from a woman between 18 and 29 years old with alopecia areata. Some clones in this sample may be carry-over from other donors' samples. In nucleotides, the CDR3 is TGTGCCAGCAGCCCCTACGGTAACACCCACTACGAGCAGTACTTC. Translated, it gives CASSPYGNTHYEQYF.